The entry that follows covers one T cell receptor (beta chain) sequence. The data were taken from a study of cytomegalovirus exposure and HLA in healthy donors. Across the study: Approximately 85 million unique TCRs from HLA-typed donors were held in an early data release. Genetic ancestry analysis placed approximately 78% of the 400 or so donors that were genotyped in the Caucasian-associated cluster.

The PCR contained 60 Vbeta and 13 Jbeta primers. The repertoire was sequenced with immunoSEQ multiplex PCR; TCRdb's copy has only in-frame clones and lacks some. The repertoire has about 280,000 clones, about 90% of them found once; the top ten carry about 2.5%. Trimming removed 5 bases from V and 0 bases from J, with 23 bases in between. Germline CDR1 reads PRHDT; CDR2 reads FYEKMQ (reference sequence). The CDR3 covers 19 residues. The sequenced sample was PBMCs. The V call is TRBV13, the J call TRBJ1-3; no clear D gene. This TCR came from a woman in her late teens or twenties in good health and CMV-seronegative. CDR3 loop: CASSLRSFSVAYSGNTIYF. CDR3 in DNA: TGTGCCAGCAGCCTAAGGAGTTTTTCCGTAGCGTACTCTGGAAACACCATATATTTT. The full variable domain, in which reference TRBV13 and TRBJ1-3 provide the parts outside the CDR3, is AAGVIQSPRHLIKEKRETATLKCYPIPRHDTVYWYQQGPGQDPQFLISFYEKMQSDKGSIPDRFSAQQFSDYHSELNMSSLELGDSALYFCASSLRSFSVAYSGNTIYFGEGSWLTVV.